Detailed here is one T cell receptor (beta chain). The target antigen is unknown. Per the germline V gene, CDR1 is SNHLY and CDR2 is FYNNEI. The CDR3 has 14 amino acids. The V end lost 6 bases, the J end lost 1 base, and 11 bases lay between the germline ends. Time point in this sample: patch test 1, 2 weeks after DPC sensitization. Indicated treatment: therapeutic diphenylcyclopropenone sensitization with weekly scalp DPC. Unfractionated whole blood was the source of the extracted total RNA. The sample belongs to a study of human T cells and chemical hapten exposure. Study-level information: For sensitization, 2% DPC was applied to a 2 cm by 2 cm patch of upper inner arm skin. Broader study findings: It was expanded TCRs that formed significantly more large CDR3 similarity clusters than controls did.

Unique molecular identifiers were attached to individual cDNA molecules during library preparation. TCRdb independently ran MiXCR on the RACE reads; one entry per CDR3 protein. The data hold some 180,000 distinct CDR3 sequences, with about 22% observed a single time. V is TRBV2 and J is TRBJ2-3; D might be TRBD1 (6 bases). Material: whole blood, obtained in connection with sensitization to the hapten diphenylcyclopropenone (DPC). The TCR comes from a woman aged 45-60 years with alopecia areata. Some clones in this sample may be carry-over from other donors' samples. The CDR3 DNA sequence: TGTGCCAGCAGCCAGGGGATCGGCACAGATACGCAGTATTTT. Protein product: CASSQGIGTDTQYF.